What follows is one TCR beta chain and its context. The sample holds other DNA sequences that translate to the same CDR3. The data belong to a study of blood T cell repertoires in COVID-19. Study as a whole: Acute and convalescent COVID-19 samples came from the United States, Italy and Spain.

The V and J ends lost 1 base and 5 bases respectively, with 8 bases between them. The CDR3 is 13 amino acids. Germline values: CDR1 SGHRS, CDR2 YFSETQ. Clones were read by immunoSEQ multiplex PCR, and TCRdb kept only the in-frame ones, dropping some. The data hold over 120,000 clones, with around nine tenths observed a single time. This chain links TRBV5-1 with TRBJ2-3; weak D call: TRBD2 (5 bases). The origin of this receptor is a man in his 60s with active or convalescent COVID-19. Sample: peripheral blood. The CDR3 DNA is TGCGCCAGCAGCTTGACCAGCGGAGATACGCAGTATTTT. Its protein is CASSLTSGDTQYF.